The text below deals with one T cell receptor beta chain. Each CDR3 protein is one row after TCRdb ran MiXCR on the 5' RACE reads. Here the sample spans roughly 310,000 distinct CDR3 sequences, less than 20% being singletons. This specimen belongs to a study of T-cell memory formation after mild COVID-19. Per the germline V gene, CDR1 is MGHRA and CDR2 is YSYEKL. This CDR3 has 16 residues. V dropped 0 bases and J dropped 2 bases, with 14 bases sitting between them. The receptor was isolated from a man aged 18 to 35 who had mild COVID-19 (a few samples of this study predate the infection). Cell type and time point are not known. V is TRBV4-1 and J is TRBJ2-7; D possibly matches TRBD1 or TRBD2 (5 bases each). Sample: PBMCs or a T cell subset sorted from them (not recorded which). The CDR3 DNA sequence: TGCGCCAGCAGCCAAGATCAGCCAGGGAGAGCCTACGAGCAGTACTTC. It yields the protein CASSQDQPGRAYEQYF.